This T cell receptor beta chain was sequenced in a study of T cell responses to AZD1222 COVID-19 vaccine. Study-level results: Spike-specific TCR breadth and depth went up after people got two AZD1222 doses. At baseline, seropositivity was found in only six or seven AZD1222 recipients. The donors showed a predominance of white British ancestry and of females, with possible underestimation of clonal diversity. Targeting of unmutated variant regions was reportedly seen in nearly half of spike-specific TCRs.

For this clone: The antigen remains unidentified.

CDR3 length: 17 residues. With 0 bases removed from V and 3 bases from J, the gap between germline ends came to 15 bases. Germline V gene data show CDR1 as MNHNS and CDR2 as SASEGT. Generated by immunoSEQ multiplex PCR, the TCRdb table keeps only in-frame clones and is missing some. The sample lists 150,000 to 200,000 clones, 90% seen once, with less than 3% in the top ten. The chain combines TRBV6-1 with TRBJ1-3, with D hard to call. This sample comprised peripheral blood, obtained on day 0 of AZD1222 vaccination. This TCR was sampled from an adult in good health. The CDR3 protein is CASSEARPGDVGNTIYF. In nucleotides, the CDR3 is TGTGCCAGCAGTGAAGCCCGGCCTGGTGACGTTGGAAACACCATATATTTT.